The 25 T cell receptor beta chains presented below share a single source sample, sequenced in a study of response to subunit inactivated influenza vaccine. TCRdb processed the RT-PCR reads anew with MiXCR; each CDR3 protein has one entry. The data show 650,000 to 800,000 distinct CDR3 sequences, about 18% seen once. Sequenced here: PBMCs from blood, sampled approximately 5 days after vaccination. These receptors were taken from a man aged 50-59 years who received an inactivated influenza vaccine.

The sample holds a few counts of this clonotype. V gene TRBV4-3 combines with J gene TRBJ2-3, with D perhaps TRBD1 or TRBD2 (5 bases each). Germline V gene data show CDR1 as LGHNA and CDR2 as YSLEER. Trimming took 3 bases from V and 5 from J, leaving 9 bases between them. CDR3 length equals 13 residues. The CDR3 DNA reads as TGCGCCAGCAGCCACGGGACCGGAGATACGCAGTATTTT. Translated, it gives CASSHGTGDTQYF.

This clonotype was picked up many times. Written as DNA, the CDR3 is TGTGCCAGCAGCTTAGGTCGGGGGAGCTCCTACGAGCAGTACTTC. This gives the protein CASSLGRGSSYEQYF. The rearrangement joins TRBV7-2 to TRBJ2-7, with D tentatively TRBD2 (6 bases). V was cut by 1 base and J by 0 bases, with 10 bases left in between. The CDR3 length is 15 residues. Germline CDR1 reads SGHTA; CDR2 reads FQGNSA.

The gene calls are TRBV6-1 and TRBJ2-1; TRBD1 aligns across 9 bases. V was clipped by 4 bases and J by 6 bases; unmatched bases: 7. CDR3 size: 15 residues. The germline CDR1 and CDR2 sequences are MNHNS and SASEGT. CDR3 coding DNA: TGTGCCAGCAGTGTCGGGACAGGGTATATCAATGAGCAGTTCTTC. It translates to CASSVGTGYINEQFF.

The chain carries TRBV20-1 and TRBJ2-5; maybe TRBD2 (6 bases). Trimming stripped 1 base from V and 4 bases from J, with 34 bases between. This CDR3 has 21 amino acids. CDR1 and CDR2 (germline): DFQATT, SNEGSKA (reference sequence). CDR3 nucleotide sequence: TGCAGTGCTAGAGGGGTTAGCGACTCGGGGGTGAGGGAGAGGCATTTAGAGACCCAGTACTTC. Residues: CSARGVSDSGVRERHLETQYF.

This clonotype was detected ten times or more. The CDR3 sequence is CASSLTGTGSYEQYF. CDR3 DNA: TGCGCCAGCAGCTTGACAGGGACAGGGTCCTACGAGCAGTACTTC. The V and J genes are TRBV5-1 and TRBJ2-7; 9 nucleotides align to TRBD1. V lost 1 base, J lost 1 base, and 3 bases stayed unmatched. CDR1 and CDR2 (germline): SGHRS, YFSETQ. The CDR3 spans 15 residues.

This chain uses TRBV24-1 with TRBJ2-3; possibly TRBD1 for D (5 bases). Germline assignment: CDR1 KGHDR and CDR2 SFDVKD. This CDR3 comprises 14 residues. V dropped 4 bases and J dropped 9 bases, with 16 bases sitting between them. CDR3 bases: TGTGCCACCAGTGAATCGGCAGGGCCGTTGACGCAGTATTTT. Residues: CATSESAGPLTQYF.

This sequence joins TRBV28 and TRBJ2-7, with 8 nucleotides matching TRBD1. The CDR3 is made up of 14 amino acids. The germline CDR1 and CDR2 sequences are MDHEN and SYDVKM. The junction had 6 bases not matched to a gene; V was cut back by 8 bases and J by 0 bases. Here the CDR3 reads CASGRTGTSYEQYF. CDR3 DNA: TGTGCCAGCGGTAGGACAGGGACCTCCTACGAGCAGTACTTC.

CDR3 in DNA: TGTGCCAGCAGCTTATCGGCGAGATCCTACGAGCAGTACTTC. This encodes CASSLSARSYEQYF. The V gene is TRBV7-8, the J gene TRBJ2-7; no clear D. This CDR3 has 14 residues. Trimming took 2 bases from V and 1 from J, leaving 9 bases between them. CDR1 SGHVS and CDR2 FQNEAQ come from the germline V gene.

The J gene is TRBJ2-3, the V gene TRBV6-1; no clear D gene. Deletions cut 7 bases from V and 2 bases from J, with 10 bases between. Per the germline V gene, CDR1 is MNHNS and CDR2 is SASEGT. This CDR3 is built from 13 residues. In DNA, the CDR3 is TGTGCCAGCAAACTTCGGGCCACAGATACGCAGTATTTT. It specifies CASKLRATDTQYF.

The rearrangement uses TRBV20-1 and TRBJ2-1; D is possibly TRBD1 or TRBD2 (6 bases each). Germline CDR1 is DFQATT and CDR2 is SNEGSKA (reference sequence). V was pared by 6 bases and J by 2 bases, with 17 bases between. This CDR3 is 15 amino acids long. DNA for the CDR3: TGCAGTGCCCTAGATATGGGGGGCGCCTACAATGAGCAGTTCTTC. Translated, it gives CSALDMGGAYNEQFF.

This clonotype has more than one count but fewer than ten. This sequence joins TRBV20-1 and TRBJ2-1, with no clear D. This CDR3 has 13 residues. Per the germline V gene, CDR1 is DFQATT and CDR2 is SNEGSKA (reference sequence). Trimming cost V 6 bases and J 3 bases, with 12 bases left between them. The CDR3: CSAARRSYNEQFF. The CDR3 DNA reads as TGCAGTGCAGCCCGGCGGAGCTACAATGAGCAGTTCTTC.

This clonotype occurred many times. This chain links TRBV12-3 or TRBV12-4 with TRBJ2-1, with TRBD2 identical over 9 bases. The CDR3 extends over 16 amino acids. V gave up 7 bases and J gave up 6 bases; unmatched junction bases: 13. In nucleotides, the CDR3 is TGTGCCAGCACCTCCGTAGCGGGAGTCAGACGCAATGAGCAGTTCTTC. Amino acids: CASTSVAGVRRNEQFF.

This clonotype has more than one count but fewer than ten. The chain links TRBV10-3 to TRBJ2-1; D unclear. Per germline, CDR1 ENHRY and CDR2 SYGVKD. CDR3 size: 14 residues. Trimming removed 3 bases at V and 6 bases at J, with 12 bases between. DNA for the CDR3: TGTGCCATCAGTGATCCCTCGGGCGGCAATGAGCAGTTCTTC. Amino acids: CAISDPSGGNEQFF.

The V gene is TRBV27, the J gene TRBJ2-7; D perhaps matches TRBD2 (5 bases). The germline V gene encodes CDR1 MNHEY and CDR2 SMNVEV (reference sequence). Trimming stripped 6 bases from V and 4 bases from J, with 13 bases between. The CDR3 is made up of 13 amino acids. CDR3 loop: CASRPLGVYEQYF. The CDR3 nucleotides read TGTGCCAGCAGGCCACTGGGAGTGTACGAGCAGTACTTC.

The rearrangement uses TRBV6-1 and TRBJ2-1; 11 nucleotides match TRBD2. Germline CDR1 MNHNS, CDR2 SASEGT. The CDR3 length is 15 residues. With 7 bases clipped from V and 4 bases from J, the junction kept 6 bases outside the gene matches. The CDR3 DNA sequence: TGTGCCAGCAATAGAGGGACTAGCGGTTACAATGAGCAGTTCTTC. It is translated as CASNRGTSGYNEQFF.

The V call is TRBV20-1, the J call TRBJ1-1; 7 bases agree with TRBD1. The germline gives CDR1 DFQATT, CDR2 SNEGSKA (reference sequence). The CDR3 loop spans 13 amino acids. Trimming at V came to 4 bases and at J to 6 bases, leaving 8 bases not matched to a gene. The chain's CDR3 is CSATKFDRAEAFF. DNA of the CDR3: TGCAGTGCTACCAAATTCGACAGGGCTGAAGCTTTCTTT.

This clonotype has just a few counts. V usage is TRBV5-1 and J usage is TRBJ2-3; D is possibly TRBD1 or TRBD2 (5 bases each). Germline V gene lookup returns CDR1 SGHRS and CDR2 YFSETQ. The V end was cut by 6 bases, the J end by 3 bases, with 14 bases between. The CDR3 has 14 residues. The CDR3 region is CASNPGRGTDTQYF. The CDR3 DNA sequence: TGCGCCAGCAACCCGGGACGGGGAACAGATACGCAGTATTTT.

This clonotype was picked up a small number of times. V is TRBV10-3 and J is TRBJ2-7; TRBD2 agrees at 11 bases. The CDR3 totals 15 residues. Germline V lookup: CDR1 ENHRY, CDR2 SYGVKD. V lost 8 bases and J lost 5; bases outside the gene matches: 11. The CDR3 DNA reads as TGTGCCATCGCGCTAGCGGGAGGTCTCGGGAACGAGCAGTACTTC. Protein: CAIALAGGLGNEQYF.

This clonotype showed up many times. The J gene is TRBJ2-1, the V gene TRBV7-2; D might be TRBD2 (7 bases). The V end lost 5 bases, the J end lost 5 bases, and 13 bases lay between the germline ends. The V gene's germline CDR1 is SGHTA and CDR2 FQGNSA. The length of the CDR3 is 14 residues. CDR3 bases: TGTGCCAGCAGCCCAAAGGGGGGGCACAATGAGCAGTTCTTC. Translating it yields CASSPKGGHNEQFF.

This clonotype was seen only a few times. This chain uses TRBV11-2 with TRBJ2-7; 7 bases are a match to TRBD2. The ends lost 2 bases at V and 1 base at J; junction bases unmatched: 11. This CDR3 contains 17 residues. CDR1 and CDR2 from the germline V gene are SGHAT and FQNNGV. CDR3 sequence (DNA): TGTGCCAGCAGCTTAATCTTGGGCGGGACTATTTCCTACGAGCAGTACTTC. Its translation: CASSLILGGTISYEQYF.

This clonotype was detected many times. The rearrangement uses TRBV25-1 and TRBJ1-1, with a possible D match to TRBD1 (5 bases). Germline lookup yields CDR1 MGHDK and CDR2 SYGVNS. V shed 7 bases and J shed 1 base, with 13 bases lying between them. The CDR3 loop spans 14 amino acids. The DNA of the CDR3 is TGTGCCAGCACTCCGGGACGCCCGAACACTGAAGCTTTCTTT. It specifies CASTPGRPNTEAFF.

This clonotype was observed a few times. The gene calls are TRBV28 and TRBJ2-5, with 9 bases matching TRBD1. The CDR3 runs to 15 residues. Per germline, CDR1 MDHEN and CDR2 SYDVKM. V shed 5 bases, J shed 6 bases, and the junction held 10 bases outside the gene matches. CDR3 coding DNA: TGTGCCAGCAGTCATGGGGGACAGGGTGAGAAGACCCAGTACTTC. Protein product: CASSHGGQGEKTQYF.

V gene TRBV7-2 combines with J gene TRBJ2-3; 7 bases fit TRBD1. Germline assignment: CDR1 SGHTA and CDR2 FQGNSA. CDR3 length: 15 residues. V was pared by 6 bases and J by 4 bases, with 10 bases of the junction left unmatched. The CDR3 loop is CASRRQGFSSDTQYF. CDR3 DNA sequence: TGTGCCAGCAGACGACAGGGTTTTTCCTCAGATACGCAGTATTTT.

The genes are TRBV9 and TRBJ2-1; D not certain. V lost 3 bases and J 7 bases, leaving 8 bases between the germline ends. Germline-derived CDR1 and CDR2 are SGDLS and YYNGEE. The CDR3 sequence is 12 residues long. CDR3 in amino acids: CASSARSNEQFF. In nucleotides, the CDR3 is TGTGCCAGCAGCGCGAGGAGTAATGAGCAGTTCTTC.

The table lists this clonotype with a count of one. This chain joins TRBV5-8 and TRBJ2-1, with D possibly being TRBD2 (6 bases). In germline, CDR1 is SGHTS, CDR2 YDEGEE. This CDR3 has 14 residues. V was shortened by 4 bases and J by 8 bases, with 16 bases between the two germline ends. CDR3: CASSRGLPRDEQFF. CDR3 nucleotides: TGTGCCAGCAGCCGGGGACTCCCCAGGGATGAGCAGTTCTTC.